A selection of T cell receptor beta chains follows, all from one sample in a study of vaccination and CD4 T cells after COVID-19. TCRdb called the PCR reads again in MiXCR, with one record for every CDR3 protein. The data contain nearly 8,500 distinct CDR3 sequences, 35% to 40% of them singletons. Antigens for these TCRs are unknown. Specimen: CD4+ T cells from blood, cultured in vitro. The receptors here all came from a human donor in good health. The CDR3 runs from the conserved cysteine through the conserved F or W. A D gene is named only where the DNA matches it firmly. Clone size is given for some rows only: seen once, a few or many times, or a class if the clone is expanded.

once	TRBJ1-2	.	TRBV5-1	CASSLDQPHPIYGYTF	TGCGCCAGCAGCTTGGATCAGCCCCACCCGATCTATGGCTACACCTTC
.	TRBJ1-6	.	TRBV5-1	CASSLVGYNSPLHF	TGCGCCAGCAGCTTGGTGGGATATAATTCACCCCTCCACTTT
.	TRBJ1-2	.	TRBV20-1	CSANIIGGADGYTF	TGCAGTGCTAACATCATCGGGGGTGCGGATGGCTACACCTTC
few	TRBJ1-2	.	TRBV6-1	CASSPRNYGYTF	TGTGCCAGCAGTCCACGCAACTATGGCTACACCTTC
.	TRBJ2-1	.	TRBV19	CATGLWDNEQFF	TGTGCCACTGGACTTTGGGACAATGAGCAGTTCTTC
.	TRBJ1-1	.	TRBV29-1	CSGYRPENTEAFF	TGCAGCGGATATCGGCCTGAGAACACTGAAGCTTTCTTT
.	TRBJ1-3	TRBD1	TRBV7-9	CASSSDRGLSSGNTIYF	TGTGCCAGCAGCTCCGACAGGGGCCTAAGCTCTGGAAACACCATATATTTT
.	TRBJ1-5	.	TRBV27	CASSLMGGAGGQPQHF	TGTGCCAGCAGTTTAATGGGAGGGGCAGGAGGTCAGCCCCAGCATTTT
large	TRBJ1-1	TRBD1	TRBV7-3	CASSLTAGQVRAFF	TGTGCCAGCAGCTTAACCGCCGGACAGGTTCGAGCTTTCTTT
.	TRBJ1-2	TRBD1	TRBV5-8	CASSPGTGGGYTF	TGTGCCAGCAGTCCCGGGACAGGGGGCGGCTACACCTTC
.	TRBJ2-1	.	TRBV6-5	CASSYSTGEQFF	TGTGCCAGCAGTTACTCGACGGGTGAGCAGTTCTTC
.	TRBJ1-5	TRBD1	TRBV7-8	CASSLVGGRGHQPQHF	TGTGCCAGCAGCTTAGTTGGGGGCAGGGGGCATCAGCCCCAGCATTTT
few	TRBJ1-2	TRBD1	TRBV6-1	CASSARQGPFYGYTF	TGTGCCAGCAGTGCCCGACAGGGACCCTTCTATGGCTACACCTTC
.	TRBJ1-1	.	TRBV12-3/TRBV12-4	CASSLLGIGTEAFF	TGTGCCAGCAGTTTATTGGGTATCGGGACTGAAGCTTTCTTT
few	TRBJ1-1	.	TRBV19	CASRGALPENTEAFF	TGTGCCAGTAGAGGGGCCCTCCCCGAGAACACTGAAGCTTTCTTT
.	TRBJ2-7	TRBD1	TRBV20-1	CSARVGEGQFYEQYF	TGCAGTGCTAGAGTGGGAGAGGGACAGTTCTACGAGCAGTACTTC
.	TRBJ2-7	TRBD1	TRBV12-3/TRBV12-4	CASSPRTGLDEQYF	TGTGCCAGCAGTCCCCGGACAGGGTTGGACGAGCAGTACTTC
few	TRBJ1-2	.	TRBV10-1	CASSESRVYGYTF	TGCGCCAGCAGTGAGTCCAGGGTCTATGGCTACACCTTC
.	TRBJ2-3	.	TRBV5-6	CASNPEGMAQYF	TGTGCCAGCAATCCCGAGGGGATGGCGCAGTATTTT
.	TRBJ2-1	.	TRBV7-6	CASSLYLFNEQFF	TGTGCCAGCAGCCTTTATTTATTCAATGAGCAGTTCTTC
.	TRBJ2-7	TRBD1	TRBV6-5	CAAVLGTGSYEQYF	TGTGCCGCAGTTCTGGGGACAGGGTCCTACGAGCAGTACTTC
.	TRBJ2-3	.	TRBV7-3	CASSGYGDTQYF	TGTGCCAGCAGCGGCTACGGGGATACGCAGTATTTT
few	TRBJ1-6	.	TRBV6-5	CASSYGPGVGAYSPLHF	TGTGCCAGCAGTTACGGCCCAGGGGTCGGGGCCTATTCACCCCTCCACTTT
.	TRBJ1-1	TRBD1	TRBV27	CASSATGPTEAFF	TGTGCCAGCAGCGCGACAGGGCCCACTGAAGCTTTCTTT
.	TRBJ1-2	.	TRBV2	CASSHPRQEANYGYTF	TGTGCCAGCAGCCACCCCCGACAGGAGGCTAACTATGGCTACACCTTC
.	TRBJ1-2	.	TRBV30	CAWSTKLRAIHGYTF	TGTGCCTGGAGTACAAAGCTCCGGGCCATACATGGCTACACCTTC
few	TRBJ1-2	.	TRBV6-1	CASSEQGNYGYTF	TGTGCCAGCAGTGAACAGGGGAACTATGGCTACACCTTC
few	TRBJ2-7	.	TRBV25-1	CASSEPKGVLSYEQYF	TGTGCCAGCAGTGAACCCAAAGGGGTTCTCTCCTACGAGCAGTACTTC
.	TRBJ1-2	.	TRBV6-2/TRBV6-3	CASSRIQGTETYGYTF	TGTGCCAGCAGCAGGATACAGGGCACCGAAACTTATGGCTACACCTTC
few	TRBJ2-5	TRBD2	TRBV6-1	CASSELAGDQETQYF	TGTGCCAGCAGTGAACTAGCGGGGGACCAAGAGACCCAGTACTTC
.	TRBJ2-3	.	TRBV10-1	CASSRGADTQYF	TGCGCCAGCAGCAGAGGGGCAGATACGCAGTATTTT
once	TRBJ2-2	TRBD2	TRBV20-1	CSARLAGGPGELFF	TGCAGTGCTAGACTAGCGGGGGGGCCCGGGGAGCTGTTTTTT
few	TRBJ2-7	.	TRBV6-1	CASLQTEFSYEQYF	TGTGCCAGCCTCCAGACAGAATTCTCCTACGAGCAGTACTTC
few	TRBJ1-1	.	TRBV19	CASSMGSFLISTEAFF	TGTGCCAGTAGTATGGGCAGCTTCCTAATAAGCACTGAAGCTTTCTTT
few	TRBJ1-1	.	TRBV20-1	CSVIRTANTEAFF	TGCAGTGTTATCAGGACAGCGAACACTGAAGCTTTCTTT
few	TRBJ2-5	TRBD1	TRBV2	CASSLGGWETQYF	TGTGCCAGCAGTCTAGGGGGCTGGGAGACCCAGTACTTC
.	TRBJ1-2	.	TRBV7-2	CASSLYGGDYGYTF	TGTGCCAGCAGCCTCTATGGGGGTGACTATGGCTACACCTTC
few	TRBJ1-2	TRBD1	TRBV7-2	CASSLGKGGSYGYTF	TGTGCCAGCAGCTTAGGGAAAGGGGGCTCTTATGGCTACACCTTC
few	TRBJ1-2	.	TRBV20-1	CSARDRDKAYGYTF	TGCAGTGCTAGAGATCGCGACAAAGCCTATGGCTACACCTTC
.	TRBJ1-1	.	TRBV27	CASSFLGGNTEAFF	TGTGCCAGCAGTTTCCTGGGGGGTAACACTGAAGCTTTCTTT